The next 8 T cell receptor beta chains were all read from a single sample in a study of identical twins' blood T cells. TCRdb recomputed calls from the 5' RACE reads with MiXCR, one row per CDR3 protein. Of fewer than 450,000 distinct CDR3 sequences in the sample, under 30% were seen once. The sample taken for sequencing was PBMCs. All receptors derive from a woman aged 18-49 years in good health.

The CDR3 nucleotides read TGTGCCAGCAGCTTAGGAGGCGTAGTTTTCTTT. Amino acid sequence: CASSLGGVVFF. V is TRBV11-2 and J is TRBJ1-1; no reliable D call. Per the germline V gene, CDR1 is SGHAT and CDR2 is FQNNGV. The CDR3 runs to 11 residues. V shed 1 base and J shed 13 bases, with 10 bases lying between them.

This clonotype came up a few times. The V and J genes are TRBV6-6 and TRBJ2-1; D might be TRBD2 (6 bases). The CDR3 contains 18 residues. Germline V gene sequence: CDR1 MNHNY, CDR2 SVGAGI (reference sequence). V lost 6 bases, J lost 0 bases, and 21 bases lay in between. The CDR3 sequence is CASSLTITSKSSYNEQFF. The CDR3 region has the DNA TGTGCCAGCAGCCTAACCATTACTAGCAAGAGCTCCTACAATGAGCAGTTCTTC.

Worth noting for this clonotype: This may be a read error: a much more frequent sequence differs by one nucleotide. The chain combines TRBV15 with TRBJ2-6, with D possibly matching TRBD1 (5 bases). Germline loops: CDR1 LNHNV, CDR2 YYDKDF (reference sequence). This CDR3 is 15 amino acids long. CDR3 amino acids: CATSRDNSGANVPTF. The CDR3 DNA reads TGTGCCACCAGCAGAGACAACTCTGGGGCCAACGTCCCGACTTTC.

This clonotype was observed a handful of times. V and J are TRBV6-4 and TRBJ2-2; 9 nucleotides match TRBD2. The CDR3 sequence is 15 residues long. CDR1 and CDR2 from the germline V gene are MRHNA and SNTAGT. V lost 3 bases and J lost 1; bases outside the gene matches: 0. As DNA, the CDR3 is TGTGCCAGCAGTGAGACTAGCGGGAACACCGGGGAGCTGTTTTTT. This encodes CASSETSGNTGELFF.

This clonotype turned up a few times. V usage is TRBV11-3 and J usage is TRBJ2-1, with D perhaps TRBD1 or TRBD2 (6 bases each). Germline CDR1 SGHNT, CDR2 YENEEA. Trimming shortened V by 3 bases and J by 7 bases, and 13 bases separated the two germline ends. The CDR3 consists of 14 residues. For the CDR3, the DNA is TGTGCCAGCAGCTTGGAAACAGGGAGGAATGAGCAGTTCTTC. This sequence encodes CASSLETGRNEQFF.

The chain combines TRBV3-1 with TRBJ2-3; 9 bases map to TRBD2. Germline V gene lookup returns CDR1 LGHDT and CDR2 YNNKEL (reference sequence). V shed 1 base and J 5 bases; nucleotides not matched to a gene: 7. This CDR3 is built from 16 residues. The CDR3 bases are TGTGCCAGCAGCCAAGCGTCTAGCGGGGCAAGAGATACGCAGTATTTT. Translation gives CASSQASSGARDTQYF.

The DNA of the CDR3 is TGCGCCAGCAGCCTGGGACAGCTAAACAATGAGCAGTTCTTC. Translated, it gives CASSLGQLNNEQFF. The rearrangement links TRBV5-1 to TRBJ2-1, with 7 bases matching TRBD1. Germline loops: CDR1 SGHRS, CDR2 YFSETQ. The length of the CDR3 is 14 residues. The trim removed 4 bases at V and 5 bases at J, leaving 6 bases unmatched.

At least ten counts were recorded for this clonotype. V is TRBV28 and J is TRBJ1-2, with unresolved D. V was cut by 6 bases and J by 4 bases, with 15 bases left in between. Germline assignment: CDR1 MDHEN and CDR2 SYDVKM. The CDR3 is 14 residues long. CDR3: CASRGQRTGYGYTF. In DNA, the CDR3 is TGTGCCAGCAGAGGTCAGCGTACTGGCTATGGCTACACCTTC.